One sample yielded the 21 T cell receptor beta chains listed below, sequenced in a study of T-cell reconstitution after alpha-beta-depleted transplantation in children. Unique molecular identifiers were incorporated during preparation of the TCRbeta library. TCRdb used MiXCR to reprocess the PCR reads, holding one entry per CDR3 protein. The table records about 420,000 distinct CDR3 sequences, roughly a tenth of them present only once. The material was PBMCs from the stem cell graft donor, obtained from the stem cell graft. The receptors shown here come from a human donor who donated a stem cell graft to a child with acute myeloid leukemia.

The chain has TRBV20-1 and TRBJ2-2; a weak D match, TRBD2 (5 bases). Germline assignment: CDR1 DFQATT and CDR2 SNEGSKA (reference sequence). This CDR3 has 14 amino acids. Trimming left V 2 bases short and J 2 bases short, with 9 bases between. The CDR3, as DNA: TGCAGTGCTAGACCCGGGGTCAACACCGGGGAGCTGTTTTTT. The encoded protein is CSARPGVNTGELFF.

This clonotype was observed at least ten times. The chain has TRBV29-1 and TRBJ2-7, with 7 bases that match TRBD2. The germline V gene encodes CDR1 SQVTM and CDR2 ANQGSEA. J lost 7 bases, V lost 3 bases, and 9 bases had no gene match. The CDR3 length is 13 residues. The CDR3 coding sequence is TGCAGCGTTGAGCCTAGCGGCGGAGGGGAGCAGTACTTC. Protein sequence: CSVEPSGGGEQYF.

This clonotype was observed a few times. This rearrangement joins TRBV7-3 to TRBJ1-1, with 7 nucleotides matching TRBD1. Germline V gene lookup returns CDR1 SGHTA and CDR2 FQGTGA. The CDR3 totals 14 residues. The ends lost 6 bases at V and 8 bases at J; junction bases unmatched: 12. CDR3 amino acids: CASRITGARSEAFF. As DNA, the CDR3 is TGTGCCAGCAGAATTACAGGGGCAAGGTCGGAAGCTTTCTTT.

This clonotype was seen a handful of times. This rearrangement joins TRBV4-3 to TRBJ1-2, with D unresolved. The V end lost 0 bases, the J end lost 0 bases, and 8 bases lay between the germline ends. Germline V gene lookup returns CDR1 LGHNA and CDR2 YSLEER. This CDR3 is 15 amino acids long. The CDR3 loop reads CASSQDGGSNYGYTF. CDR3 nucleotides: TGCGCCAGCAGCCAAGATGGAGGTTCTAACTATGGCTACACCTTC.

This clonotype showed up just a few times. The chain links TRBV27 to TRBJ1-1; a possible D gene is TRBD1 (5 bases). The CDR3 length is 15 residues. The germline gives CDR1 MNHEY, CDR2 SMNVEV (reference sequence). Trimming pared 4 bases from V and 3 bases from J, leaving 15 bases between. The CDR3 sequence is CASSSRGAGDTEAFF. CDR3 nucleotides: TGTGCCAGCAGTTCGAGGGGCGCGGGAGACACTGAAGCTTTCTTT.

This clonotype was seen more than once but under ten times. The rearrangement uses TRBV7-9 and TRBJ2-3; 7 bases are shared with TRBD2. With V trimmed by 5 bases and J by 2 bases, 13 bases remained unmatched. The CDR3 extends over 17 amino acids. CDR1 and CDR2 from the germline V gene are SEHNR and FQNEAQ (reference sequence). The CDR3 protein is CASSHRRDYVFTDTQYF. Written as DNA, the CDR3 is TGTGCCAGCAGCCACCGCCGGGACTACGTTTTCACAGATACGCAGTATTTT.

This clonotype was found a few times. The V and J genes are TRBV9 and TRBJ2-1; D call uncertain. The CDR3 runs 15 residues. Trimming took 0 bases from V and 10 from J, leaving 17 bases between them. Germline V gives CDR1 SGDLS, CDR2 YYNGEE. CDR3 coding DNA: TGTGCCAGCAGCGTAGACCCTAGTCTGGTTCGCGAGCAGTTCTTC. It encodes CASSVDPSLVREQFF.

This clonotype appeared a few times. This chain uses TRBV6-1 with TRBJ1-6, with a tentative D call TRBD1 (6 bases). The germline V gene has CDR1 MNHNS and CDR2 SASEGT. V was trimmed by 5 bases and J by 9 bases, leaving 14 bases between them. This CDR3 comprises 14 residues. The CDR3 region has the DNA TGTGCCAGCAGTAAAAACAGGGCCCTTTCACCCCTCCACTTT. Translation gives CASSKNRALSPLHF.

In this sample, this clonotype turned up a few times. The CDR3 DNA reads TGCAGCGTCCTCGGGGGGGCGCCCAACGAGCAGTACTTC. This gives the protein CSVLGGAPNEQYF. V and J are TRBV29-1 and TRBJ2-7; 8 bases are a match to TRBD2. Germline trimming cut 6 bases from V and 5 bases from J; bases unmatched to any gene: 9. Germline loops: CDR1 SQVTM, CDR2 ANQGSEA. The CDR3 totals 13 residues.

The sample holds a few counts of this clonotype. CDR3 residues: CAWERWTEAFF. CDR3 in DNA: TGTGCCTGGGAACGATGGACTGAAGCTTTCTTT. V gene TRBV30 combines with J gene TRBJ1-1; the D is unclear. V lost 5 bases to trimming and J lost 5 bases, with 9 bases between them. Germline CDR1 reads GTSNPN; CDR2 reads SVGIG (reference sequence). This CDR3 has 11 residues.

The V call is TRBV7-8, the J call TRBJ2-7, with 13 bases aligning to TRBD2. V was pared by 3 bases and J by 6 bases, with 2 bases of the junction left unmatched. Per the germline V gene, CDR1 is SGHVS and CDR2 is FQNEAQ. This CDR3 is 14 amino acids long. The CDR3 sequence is CASSFGLAGVEQYF. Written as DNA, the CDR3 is TGTGCCAGCAGCTTCGGACTAGCGGGAGTCGAGCAGTACTTC.

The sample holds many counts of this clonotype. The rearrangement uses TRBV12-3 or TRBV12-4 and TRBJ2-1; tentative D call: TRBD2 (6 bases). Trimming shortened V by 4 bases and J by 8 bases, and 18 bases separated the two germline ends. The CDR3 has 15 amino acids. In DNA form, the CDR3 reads TGTGCCAGCAGTTCACTAGCCGACCTTTCCTATGAGCAGTTCTTC. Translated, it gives CASSSLADLSYEQFF.

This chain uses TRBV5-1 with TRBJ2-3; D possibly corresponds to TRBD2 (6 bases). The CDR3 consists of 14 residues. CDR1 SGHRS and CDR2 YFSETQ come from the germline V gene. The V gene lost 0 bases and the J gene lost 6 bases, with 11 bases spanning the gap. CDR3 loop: CASSLAGVGDTQYF. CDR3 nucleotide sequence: TGCGCCAGCAGCTTGGCGGGAGTTGGTGATACGCAGTATTTT.

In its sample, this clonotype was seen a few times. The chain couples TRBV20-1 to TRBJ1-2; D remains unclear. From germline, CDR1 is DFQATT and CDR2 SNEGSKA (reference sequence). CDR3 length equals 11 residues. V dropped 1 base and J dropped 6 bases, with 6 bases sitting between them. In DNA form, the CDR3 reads TGCAGTGCTAGAGGAGGGAATGGCTACACCTTC. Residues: CSARGGNGYTF.

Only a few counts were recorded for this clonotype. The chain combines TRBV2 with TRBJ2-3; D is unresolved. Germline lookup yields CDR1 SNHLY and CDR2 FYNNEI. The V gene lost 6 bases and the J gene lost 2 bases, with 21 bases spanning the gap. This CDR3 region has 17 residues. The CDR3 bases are TGTGCCAGCAGATCCATCGCCCAGTCCGCCTCCACAGATACGCAGTATTTT. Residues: CASRSIAQSASTDTQYF.

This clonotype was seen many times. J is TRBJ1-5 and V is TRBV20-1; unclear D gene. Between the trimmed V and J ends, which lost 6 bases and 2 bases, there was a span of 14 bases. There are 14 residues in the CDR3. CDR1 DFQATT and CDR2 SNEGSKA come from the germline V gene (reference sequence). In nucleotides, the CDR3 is TGCAGTGCCCGAGGACTGGGAGGCAATCAGCCCCAGCATTTT. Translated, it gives CSARGLGGNQPQHF.

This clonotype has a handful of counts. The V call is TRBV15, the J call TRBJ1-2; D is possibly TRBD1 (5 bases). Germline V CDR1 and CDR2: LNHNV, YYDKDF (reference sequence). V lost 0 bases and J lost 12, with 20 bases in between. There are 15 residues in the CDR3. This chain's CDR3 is CATSRDPLAGPGDTF. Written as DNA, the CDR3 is TGTGCCACCAGCAGAGACCCATTAGCGGGCCCGGGGGACACCTTC.

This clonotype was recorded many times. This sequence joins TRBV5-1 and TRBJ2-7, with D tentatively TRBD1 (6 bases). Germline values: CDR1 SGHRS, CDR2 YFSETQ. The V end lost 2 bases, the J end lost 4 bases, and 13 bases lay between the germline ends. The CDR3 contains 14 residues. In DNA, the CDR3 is TGCGCCAGCAGCTTAAGGCCACAGGGTTACGAGCAGTACTTC. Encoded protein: CASSLRPQGYEQYF. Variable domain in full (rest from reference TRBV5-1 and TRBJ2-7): KAGVTQTPRYLIKTRGQQVTLSCSPISGHRSVSWYQQTPGQGLQFLFEYFSETQRNKGNFPGRFSGRQFSNSRSEMNVSTLELGDSALYLCASSLRPQGYEQYFGPGTRLTVT.

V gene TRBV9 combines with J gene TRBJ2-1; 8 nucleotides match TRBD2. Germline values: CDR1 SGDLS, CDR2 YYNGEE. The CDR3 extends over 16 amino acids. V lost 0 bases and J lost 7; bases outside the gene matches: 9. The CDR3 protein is CASSVGGSGTFNEQFF. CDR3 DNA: TGTGCCAGCAGCGTAGGAGGTAGCGGGACTTTTAATGAGCAGTTCTTC.

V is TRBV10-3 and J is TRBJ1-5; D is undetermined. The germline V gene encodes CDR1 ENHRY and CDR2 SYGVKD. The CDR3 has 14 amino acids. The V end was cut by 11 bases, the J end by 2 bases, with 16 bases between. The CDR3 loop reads CAADTEWRNQPQHF. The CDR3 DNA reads TGTGCCGCAGACACGGAATGGCGCAATCAGCCCCAGCATTTT.

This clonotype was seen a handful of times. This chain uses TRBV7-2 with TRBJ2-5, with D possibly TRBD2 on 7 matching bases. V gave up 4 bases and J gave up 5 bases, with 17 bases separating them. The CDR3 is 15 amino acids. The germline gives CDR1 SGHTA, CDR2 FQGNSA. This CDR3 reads CASSSMGGPGETQYF. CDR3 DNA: TGTGCCAGCAGCTCCATGGGGGGGCCCGGGGAGACCCAGTACTTC.